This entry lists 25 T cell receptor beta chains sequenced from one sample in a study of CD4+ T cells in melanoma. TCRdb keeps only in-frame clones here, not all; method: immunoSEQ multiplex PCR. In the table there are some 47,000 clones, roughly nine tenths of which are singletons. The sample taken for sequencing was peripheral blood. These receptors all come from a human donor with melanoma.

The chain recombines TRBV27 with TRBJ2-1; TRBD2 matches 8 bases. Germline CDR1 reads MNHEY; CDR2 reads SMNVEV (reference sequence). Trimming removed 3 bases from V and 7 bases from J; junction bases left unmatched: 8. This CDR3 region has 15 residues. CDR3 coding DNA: TGTGCCAGCAGTTTTGTCGGGGGGGGGTGGAATGAGCAGTTCTTC. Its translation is CASSFVGGGWNEQFF.

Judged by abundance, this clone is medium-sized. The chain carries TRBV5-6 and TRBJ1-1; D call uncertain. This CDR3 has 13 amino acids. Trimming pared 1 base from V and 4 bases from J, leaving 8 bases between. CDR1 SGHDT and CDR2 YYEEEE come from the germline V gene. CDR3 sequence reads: CASSLPRVTEAFF. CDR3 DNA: TGTGCCAGCAGCTTGCCGAGGGTCACTGAAGCTTTCTTT.

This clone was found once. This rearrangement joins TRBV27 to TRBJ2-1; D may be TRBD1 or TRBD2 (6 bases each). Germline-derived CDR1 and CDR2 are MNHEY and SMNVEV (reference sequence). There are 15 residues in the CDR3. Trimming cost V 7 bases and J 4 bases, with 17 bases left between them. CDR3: CASTPERGAYNEQFF. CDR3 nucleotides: TGTGCCAGCACCCCCGAAAGGGGGGCATACAATGAGCAGTTCTTC.

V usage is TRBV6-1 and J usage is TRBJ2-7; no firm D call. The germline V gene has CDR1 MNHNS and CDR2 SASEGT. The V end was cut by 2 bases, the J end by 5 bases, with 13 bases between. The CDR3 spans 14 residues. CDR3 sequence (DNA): TGTGCCAGCAGTGAACTTTACAGTCCTAACGAGCAGTACTTC. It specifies CASSELYSPNEQYF.

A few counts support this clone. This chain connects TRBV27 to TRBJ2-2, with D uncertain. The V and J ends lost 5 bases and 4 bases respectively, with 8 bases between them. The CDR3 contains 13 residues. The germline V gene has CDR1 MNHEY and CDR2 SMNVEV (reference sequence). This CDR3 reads CASSARATGELFF. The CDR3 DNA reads TGTGCCAGCAGTGCCCGCGCCACCGGGGAGCTGTTTTTT.

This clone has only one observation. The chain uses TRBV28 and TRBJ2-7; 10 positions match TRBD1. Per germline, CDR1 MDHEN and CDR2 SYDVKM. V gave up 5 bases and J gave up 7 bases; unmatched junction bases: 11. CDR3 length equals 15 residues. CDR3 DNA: TGTGCCAGCAGTACTACGCGGGACAGGGGACGAGAGCAGTACTTC. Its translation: CASSTTRDRGREQYF.

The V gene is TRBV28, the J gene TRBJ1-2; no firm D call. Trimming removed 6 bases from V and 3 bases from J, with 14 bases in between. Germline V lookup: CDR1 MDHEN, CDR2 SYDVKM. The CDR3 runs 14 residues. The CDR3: CASRPQSLDYGYTF. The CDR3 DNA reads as TGTGCCAGCAGGCCTCAGAGTTTAGACTATGGCTACACCTTC.

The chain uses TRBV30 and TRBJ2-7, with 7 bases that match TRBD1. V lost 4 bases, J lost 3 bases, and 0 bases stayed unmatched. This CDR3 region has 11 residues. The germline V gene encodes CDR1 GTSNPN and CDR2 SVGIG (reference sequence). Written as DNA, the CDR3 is TGTGCCTGGACAGGGGGCTACGAGCAGTACTTC. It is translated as CAWTGGYEQYF. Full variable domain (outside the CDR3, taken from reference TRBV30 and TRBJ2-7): SQTIHQWPATLVQPVGSPLSLECTVEGTSNPNLYWYRQAAGRGLQLLFYSVGIGQISSEVPQNLSASRPQDRQFILSSKKLLLSDSGFYLCAWTGGYEQYFGPGTRLTVT.

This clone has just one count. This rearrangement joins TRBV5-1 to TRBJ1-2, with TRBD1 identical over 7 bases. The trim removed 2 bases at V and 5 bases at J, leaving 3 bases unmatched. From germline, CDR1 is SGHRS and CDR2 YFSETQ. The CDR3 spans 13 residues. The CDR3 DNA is TGCGCCAGCAGCTTAACAGGGGAATATGGCTACACCTTC. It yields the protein CASSLTGEYGYTF.

The CDR3 region is CASSQSGGGNYGYTF. DNA of the CDR3: TGCGCCAGCAGCCAAAGTGGAGGGGGCAACTATGGCTACACCTTC. The chain recombines TRBV4-1 with TRBJ1-2; 7 bases map to TRBD1. The CDR3 is made up of 15 amino acids. Germline lookup yields CDR1 MGHRA and CDR2 YSYEKL. J was trimmed by 2 bases and V by 2 bases; bases with no gene match: 5.

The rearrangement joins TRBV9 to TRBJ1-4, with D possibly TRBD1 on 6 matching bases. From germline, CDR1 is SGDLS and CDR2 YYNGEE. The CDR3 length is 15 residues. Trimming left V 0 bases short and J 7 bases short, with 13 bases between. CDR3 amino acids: CASSVGGGNSEKLFF. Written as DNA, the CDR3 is TGTGCCAGCAGCGTAGGAGGGGGTAATTCTGAAAAACTGTTTTTT.

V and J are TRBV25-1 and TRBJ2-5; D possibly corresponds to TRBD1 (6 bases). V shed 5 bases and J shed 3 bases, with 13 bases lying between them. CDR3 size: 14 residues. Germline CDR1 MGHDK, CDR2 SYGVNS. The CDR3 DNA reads TGTGCCAGCAGTCGACAGGAACCGAAAGAGACCCAGTACTTC. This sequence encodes CASSRQEPKETQYF.

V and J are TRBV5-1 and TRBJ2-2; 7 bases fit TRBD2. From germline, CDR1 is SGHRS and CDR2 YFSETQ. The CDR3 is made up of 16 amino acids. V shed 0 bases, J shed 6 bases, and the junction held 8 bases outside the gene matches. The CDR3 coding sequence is TGCGCCAGCAGCTTGGACGTTGCTAGCGGAGCCGGGGAGCTGTTTTTT. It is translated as CASSLDVASGAGELFF.

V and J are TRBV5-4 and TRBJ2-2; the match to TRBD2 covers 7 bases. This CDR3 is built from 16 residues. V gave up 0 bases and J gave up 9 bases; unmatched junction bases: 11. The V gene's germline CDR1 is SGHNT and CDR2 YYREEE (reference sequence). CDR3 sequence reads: CASSLVTAGLDRELFF. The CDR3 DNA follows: TGTGCCAGCAGCTTGGTAACCGCTGGACTAGACCGGGAGCTGTTTTTT.

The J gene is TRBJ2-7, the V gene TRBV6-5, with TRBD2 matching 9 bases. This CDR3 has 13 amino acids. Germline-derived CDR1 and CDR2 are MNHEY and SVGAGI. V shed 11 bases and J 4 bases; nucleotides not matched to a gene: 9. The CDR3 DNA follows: TGTGCCTCCCGCTCTAGCGGGGAATACGAGCAGTACTTC. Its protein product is CASRSSGEYEQYF.

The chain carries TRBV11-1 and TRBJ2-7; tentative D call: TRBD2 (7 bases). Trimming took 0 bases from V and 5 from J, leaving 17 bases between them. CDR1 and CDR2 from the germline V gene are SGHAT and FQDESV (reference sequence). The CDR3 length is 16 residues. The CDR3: CASSLASRGGSDEQYF. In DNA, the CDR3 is TGTGCCAGCAGCTTAGCGTCAAGGGGGGGAAGTGACGAGCAGTACTTC.

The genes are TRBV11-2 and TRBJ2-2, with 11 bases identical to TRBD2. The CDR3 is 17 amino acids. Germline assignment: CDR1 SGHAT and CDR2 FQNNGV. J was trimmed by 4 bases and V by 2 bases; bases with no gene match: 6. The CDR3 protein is CASSLLAGTSGTGELFF. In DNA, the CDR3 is TGTGCCAGCAGCTTACTCGCCGGGACTAGCGGCACCGGGGAGCTGTTTTTT.

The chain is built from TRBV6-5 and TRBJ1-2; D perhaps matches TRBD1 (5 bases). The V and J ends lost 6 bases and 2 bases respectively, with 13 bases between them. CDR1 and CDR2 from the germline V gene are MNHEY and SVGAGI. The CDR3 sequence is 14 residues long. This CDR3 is CASSATAKNYGYTF. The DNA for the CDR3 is TGTGCCAGCAGCGCGACAGCGAAGAACTATGGCTACACCTTC.

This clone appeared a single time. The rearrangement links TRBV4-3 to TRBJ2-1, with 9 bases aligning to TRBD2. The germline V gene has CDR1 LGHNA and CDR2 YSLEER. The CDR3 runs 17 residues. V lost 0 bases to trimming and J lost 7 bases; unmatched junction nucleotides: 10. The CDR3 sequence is CASSQDRASGVGNEQFF. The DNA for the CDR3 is TGCGCCAGCAGCCAAGATCGTGCTAGCGGGGTCGGAAATGAGCAGTTCTTC.

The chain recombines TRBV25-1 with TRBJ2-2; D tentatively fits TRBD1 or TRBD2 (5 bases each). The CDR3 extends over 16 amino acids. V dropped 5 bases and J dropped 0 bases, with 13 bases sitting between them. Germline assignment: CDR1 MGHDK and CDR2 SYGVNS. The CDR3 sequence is CASSKRDGANTGELFF. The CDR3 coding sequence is TGTGCCAGCAGTAAAAGGGACGGCGCGAACACCGGGGAGCTGTTTTTT.

Here the CDR3 DNA reads TGTGCCATCAGTGAGATGAGGGGACAGAACTATGGCTACACCTTC. Translation: CAISEMRGQNYGYTF. This sequence joins TRBV10-3 and TRBJ1-2; 7 nucleotides align to TRBD1. CDR1 and CDR2 from the germline V gene are ENHRY and SYGVKD. The CDR3 contains 15 residues. The V gene end was trimmed by 2 bases and the J gene end by 2 bases; junction bases not matched to a gene: 5.

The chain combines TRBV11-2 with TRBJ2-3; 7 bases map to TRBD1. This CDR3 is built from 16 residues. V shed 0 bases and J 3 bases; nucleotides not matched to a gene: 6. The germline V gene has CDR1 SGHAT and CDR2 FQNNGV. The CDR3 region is CASSLDIGTATDTQYF. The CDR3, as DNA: TGTGCCAGCAGCTTAGATATCGGGACAGCAACAGATACGCAGTATTTT.

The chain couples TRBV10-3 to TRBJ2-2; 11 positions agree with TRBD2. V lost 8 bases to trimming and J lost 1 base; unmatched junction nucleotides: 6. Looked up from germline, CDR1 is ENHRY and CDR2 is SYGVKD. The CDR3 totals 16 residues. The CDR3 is CAIQSSGGLNTGELFF. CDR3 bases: TGTGCCATCCAGTCTAGCGGGGGGTTGAACACCGGGGAGCTGTTTTTT.

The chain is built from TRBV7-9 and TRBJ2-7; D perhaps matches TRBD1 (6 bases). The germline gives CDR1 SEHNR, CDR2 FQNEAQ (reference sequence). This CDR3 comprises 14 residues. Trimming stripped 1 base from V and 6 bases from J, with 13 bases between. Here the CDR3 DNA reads TGTGCCAGCAGCTTAGAGGGGGACACGGCCGAGCAGTACTTC. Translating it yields CASSLEGDTAEQYF.

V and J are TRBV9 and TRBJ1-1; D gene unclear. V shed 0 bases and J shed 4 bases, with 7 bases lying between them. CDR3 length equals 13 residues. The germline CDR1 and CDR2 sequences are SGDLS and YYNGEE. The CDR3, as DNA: TGTGCCAGCAGCGTAGGTTCCTCCACTGAAGCTTTCTTT. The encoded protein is CASSVGSSTEAFF.